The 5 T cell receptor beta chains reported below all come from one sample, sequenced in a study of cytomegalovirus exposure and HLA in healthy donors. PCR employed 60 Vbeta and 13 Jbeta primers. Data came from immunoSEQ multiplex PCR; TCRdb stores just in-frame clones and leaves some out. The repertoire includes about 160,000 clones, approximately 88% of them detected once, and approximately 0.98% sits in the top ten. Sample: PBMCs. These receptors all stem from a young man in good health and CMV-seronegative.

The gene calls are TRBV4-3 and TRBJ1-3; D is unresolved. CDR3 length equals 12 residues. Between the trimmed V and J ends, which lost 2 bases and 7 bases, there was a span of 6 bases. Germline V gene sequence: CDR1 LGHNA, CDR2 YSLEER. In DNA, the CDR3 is TGCGCCAGCAGCCAAATCGGGAACACCATATATTTT. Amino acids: CASSQIGNTIYF.

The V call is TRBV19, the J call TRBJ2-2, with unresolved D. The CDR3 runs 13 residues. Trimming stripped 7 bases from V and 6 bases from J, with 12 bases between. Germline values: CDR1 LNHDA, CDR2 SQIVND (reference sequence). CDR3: CASKSHRPGELFF. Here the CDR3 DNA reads TGTGCCAGTAAATCCCACAGACCCGGGGAGCTGTTTTTT.

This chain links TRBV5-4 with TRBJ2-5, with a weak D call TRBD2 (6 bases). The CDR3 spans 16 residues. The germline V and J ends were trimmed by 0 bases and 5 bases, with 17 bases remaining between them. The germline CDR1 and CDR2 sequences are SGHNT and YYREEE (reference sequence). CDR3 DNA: TGTGCCAGCAGCTTGGGGCGACTAGGACCCCAGGAGACCCAGTACTTC. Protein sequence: CASSLGRLGPQETQYF. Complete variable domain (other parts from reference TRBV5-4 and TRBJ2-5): ETGVTQSPTHLIKTRGQQVTLRCSSQSGHNTVSWYQQALGQGPQFIFQYYREEENGRGNFPPRFSGLQFPNYSSELNVNALELDDSALYLCASSLGRLGPQETQYFGPGTRLLVL.

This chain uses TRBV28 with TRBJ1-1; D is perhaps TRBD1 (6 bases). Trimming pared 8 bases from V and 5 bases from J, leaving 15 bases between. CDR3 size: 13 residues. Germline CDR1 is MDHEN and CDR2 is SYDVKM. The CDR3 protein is CASGQIENTEAFF. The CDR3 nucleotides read TGTGCCAGCGGACAGATCGAAAATACTGAAGCTTTCTTT.

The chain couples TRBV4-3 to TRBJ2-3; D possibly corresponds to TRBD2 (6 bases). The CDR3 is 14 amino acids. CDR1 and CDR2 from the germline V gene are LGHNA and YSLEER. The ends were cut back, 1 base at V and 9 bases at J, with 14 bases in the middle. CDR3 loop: CASSQGAEGGTQYF. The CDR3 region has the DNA TGCGCCAGCAGCCAAGGGGCGGAGGGTGGAACGCAGTATTTT.